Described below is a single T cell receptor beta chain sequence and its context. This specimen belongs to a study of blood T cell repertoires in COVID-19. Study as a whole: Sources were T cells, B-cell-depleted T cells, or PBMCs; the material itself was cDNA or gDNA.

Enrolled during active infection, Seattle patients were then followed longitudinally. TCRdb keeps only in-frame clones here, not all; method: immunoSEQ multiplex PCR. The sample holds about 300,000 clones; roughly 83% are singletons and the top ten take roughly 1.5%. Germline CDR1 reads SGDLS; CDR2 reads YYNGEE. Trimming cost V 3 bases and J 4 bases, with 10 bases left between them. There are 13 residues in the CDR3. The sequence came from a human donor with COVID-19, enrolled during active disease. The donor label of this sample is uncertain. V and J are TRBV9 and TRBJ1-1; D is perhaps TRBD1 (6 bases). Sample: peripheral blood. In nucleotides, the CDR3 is TGTGCCAGCAGCGCCCTAGGGGGCACTGAAGCTTTCTTT. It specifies CASSALGGTEAFF. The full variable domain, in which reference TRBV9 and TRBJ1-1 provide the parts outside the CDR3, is DSGVTQTPKHLITATGQRVTLRCSPRSGDLSVYWYQQSLDQGLQFLIQYYNGEERAKGNILERFSAQQFPDLHSELNLSSLELGDSALYFCASSALGGTEAFFGQGTRLTVV.